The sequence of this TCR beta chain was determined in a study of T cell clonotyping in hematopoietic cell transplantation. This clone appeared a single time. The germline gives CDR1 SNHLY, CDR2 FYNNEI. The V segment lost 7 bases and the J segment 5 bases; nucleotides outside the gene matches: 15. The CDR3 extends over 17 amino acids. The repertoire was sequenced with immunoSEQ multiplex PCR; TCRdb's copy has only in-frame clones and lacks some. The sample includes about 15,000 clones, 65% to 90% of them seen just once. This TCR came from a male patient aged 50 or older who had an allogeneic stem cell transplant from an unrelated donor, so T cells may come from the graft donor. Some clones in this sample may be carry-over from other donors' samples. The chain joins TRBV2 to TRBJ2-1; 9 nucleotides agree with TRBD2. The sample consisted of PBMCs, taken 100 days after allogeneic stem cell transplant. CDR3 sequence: CASNADNPIAGDNEQFF. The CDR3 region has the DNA TGTGCCAGCAACGCTGACAACCCGATAGCGGGGGACAATGAGCAGTTCTTC.